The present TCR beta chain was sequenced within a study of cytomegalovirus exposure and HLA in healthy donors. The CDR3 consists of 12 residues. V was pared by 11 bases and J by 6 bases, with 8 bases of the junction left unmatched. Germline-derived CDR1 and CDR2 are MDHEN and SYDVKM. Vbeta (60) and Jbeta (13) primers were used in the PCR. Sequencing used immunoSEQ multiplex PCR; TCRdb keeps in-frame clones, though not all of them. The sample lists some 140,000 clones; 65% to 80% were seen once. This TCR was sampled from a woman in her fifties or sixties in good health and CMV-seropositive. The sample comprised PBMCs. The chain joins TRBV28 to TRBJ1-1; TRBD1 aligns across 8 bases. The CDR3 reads CALQRTGPEAFF. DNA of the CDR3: TGTGCCCTCCAGAGGACAGGGCCTGAAGCTTTCTTT.